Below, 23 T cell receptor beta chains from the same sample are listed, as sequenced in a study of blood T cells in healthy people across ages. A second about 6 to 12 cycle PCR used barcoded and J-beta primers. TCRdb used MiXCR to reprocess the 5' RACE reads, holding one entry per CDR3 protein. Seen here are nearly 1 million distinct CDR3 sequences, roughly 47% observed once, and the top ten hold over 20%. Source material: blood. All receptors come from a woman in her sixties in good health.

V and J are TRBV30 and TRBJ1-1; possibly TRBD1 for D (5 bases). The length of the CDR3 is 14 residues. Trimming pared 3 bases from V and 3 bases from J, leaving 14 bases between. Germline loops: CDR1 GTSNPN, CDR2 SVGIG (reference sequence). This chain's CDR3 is CAWSRRGGDTEAFF. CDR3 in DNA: TGTGCCTGGAGCCGTCGGGGAGGGGACACTGAAGCTTTCTTT.

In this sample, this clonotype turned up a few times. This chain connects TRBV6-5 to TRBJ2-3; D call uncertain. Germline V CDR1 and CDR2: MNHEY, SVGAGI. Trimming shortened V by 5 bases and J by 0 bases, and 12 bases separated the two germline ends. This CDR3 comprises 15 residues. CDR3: CASSVTSSSTDTQYF. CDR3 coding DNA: TGTGCCAGCAGTGTTACATCCTCGAGCACAGATACGCAGTATTTT.

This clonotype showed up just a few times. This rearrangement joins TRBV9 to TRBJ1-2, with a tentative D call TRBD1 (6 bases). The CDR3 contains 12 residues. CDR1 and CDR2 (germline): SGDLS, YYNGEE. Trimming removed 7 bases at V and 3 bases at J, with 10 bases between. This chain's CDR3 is CASGGADYGYTF. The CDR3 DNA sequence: TGTGCCAGCGGGGGGGCAGACTATGGCTACACCTTC.

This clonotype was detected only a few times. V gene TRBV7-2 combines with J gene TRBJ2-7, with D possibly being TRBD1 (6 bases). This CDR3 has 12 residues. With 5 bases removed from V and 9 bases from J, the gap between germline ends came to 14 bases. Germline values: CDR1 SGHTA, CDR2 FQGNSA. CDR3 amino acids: CASSPDRLWQYF. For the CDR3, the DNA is TGTGCCAGCAGCCCTGACAGGTTATGGCAGTACTTC. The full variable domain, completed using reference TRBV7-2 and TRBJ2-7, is GAGVSQSPSNKVTEKGKDVELRCDPISGHTALYWYRQSLGQGLEFLIYFQGNSAPDKSGLPSDRFSAERTGGSVSTLTIQRTQQEDSAVYLCASSPDRLWQYFGPGTRLTVT.

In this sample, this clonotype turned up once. CDR3 amino acids: CASSSGHFNQPQHF. The CDR3 DNA reads as TGTGCCAGCAGTTCGGGACACTTCAATCAGCCCCAGCATTTT. The rearrangement joins TRBV6-2 or TRBV6-3 to TRBJ1-5, with D possibly TRBD1 on 6 matching bases. This CDR3 is built from 14 residues. V dropped 4 bases and J dropped 3 bases, with 10 bases sitting between them. CDR1 is MNHEY and CDR2 is SVGEGT in the germline V gene.

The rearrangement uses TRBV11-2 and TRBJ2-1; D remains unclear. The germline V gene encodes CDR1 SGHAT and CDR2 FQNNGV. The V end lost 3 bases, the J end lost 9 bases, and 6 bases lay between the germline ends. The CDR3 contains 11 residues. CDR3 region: CASSFKVEQFF. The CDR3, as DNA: TGTGCCAGCAGCTTTAAGGTTGAGCAGTTCTTC.

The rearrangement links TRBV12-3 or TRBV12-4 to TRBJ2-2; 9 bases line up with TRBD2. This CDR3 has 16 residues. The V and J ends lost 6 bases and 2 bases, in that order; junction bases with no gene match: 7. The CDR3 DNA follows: TGTGCCAGCAGCCGCGGGGGGGGGACCAACACCGGGGAGCTGTTTTTT. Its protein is CASSRGGGTNTGELFF.

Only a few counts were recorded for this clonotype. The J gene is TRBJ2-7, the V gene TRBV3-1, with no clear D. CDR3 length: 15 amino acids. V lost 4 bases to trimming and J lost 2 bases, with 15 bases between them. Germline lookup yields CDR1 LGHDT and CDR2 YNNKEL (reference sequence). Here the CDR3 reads CASSPRRAATYEQYF. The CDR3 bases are TGTGCCAGCAGCCCAAGACGGGCAGCTACCTACGAGCAGTACTTC.

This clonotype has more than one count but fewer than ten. The CDR3 sequence: CAIKVGGSSYNEQFF. CDR3 nucleotide sequence: TGTGCCATCAAGGTGGGCGGGAGCTCCTACAATGAGCAGTTCTTC. The V and J genes are TRBV10-3 and TRBJ2-1, with 7 bases that match TRBD2. The V gene end was trimmed by 7 bases and the J gene end by 0 bases; junction bases not matched to a gene: 6. Germline values: CDR1 ENHRY, CDR2 SYGVKD. CDR3 length: 15 amino acids.

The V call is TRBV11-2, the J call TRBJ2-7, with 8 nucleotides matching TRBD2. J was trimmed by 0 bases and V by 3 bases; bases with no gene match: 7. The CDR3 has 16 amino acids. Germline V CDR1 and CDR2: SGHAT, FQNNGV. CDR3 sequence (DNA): TGTGCCAGCAGCTTCGGACCGGGACTAGTCTCCTACGAGCAGTACTTC. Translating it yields CASSFGPGLVSYEQYF.

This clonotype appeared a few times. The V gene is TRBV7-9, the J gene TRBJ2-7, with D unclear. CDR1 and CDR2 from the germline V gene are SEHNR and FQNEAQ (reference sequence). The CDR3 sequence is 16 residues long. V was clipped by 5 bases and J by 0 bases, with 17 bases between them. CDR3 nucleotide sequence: TGTGCCAGCAGCGCGTTTTTCCCAGGAAGCTCCTACGAGCAGTACTTC. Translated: CASSAFFPGSSYEQYF.

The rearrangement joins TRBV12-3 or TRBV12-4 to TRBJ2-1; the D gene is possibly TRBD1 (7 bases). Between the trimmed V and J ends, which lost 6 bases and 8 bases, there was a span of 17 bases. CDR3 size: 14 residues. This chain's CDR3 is CASRRDSELDEQFF. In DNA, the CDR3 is TGTGCCAGCAGGCGGGACAGCGAGTTGGATGAGCAGTTCTTC.

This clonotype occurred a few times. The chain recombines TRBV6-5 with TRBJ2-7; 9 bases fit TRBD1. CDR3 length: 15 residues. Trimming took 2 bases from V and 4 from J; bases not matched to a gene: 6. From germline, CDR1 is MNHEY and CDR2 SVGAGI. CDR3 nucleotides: TGTGCCAGCAGTTACGCCGGGACAGGGATATACGAGCAGTACTTC. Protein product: CASSYAGTGIYEQYF.

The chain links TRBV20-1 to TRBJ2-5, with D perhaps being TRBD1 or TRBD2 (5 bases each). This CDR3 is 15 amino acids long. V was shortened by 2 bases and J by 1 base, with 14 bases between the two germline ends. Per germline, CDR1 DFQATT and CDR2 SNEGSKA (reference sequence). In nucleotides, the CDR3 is TGCAGTGCTAGACTCTTAACCGGGGCCCAAGAGACCCAGTACTTC. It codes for CSARLLTGAQETQYF.

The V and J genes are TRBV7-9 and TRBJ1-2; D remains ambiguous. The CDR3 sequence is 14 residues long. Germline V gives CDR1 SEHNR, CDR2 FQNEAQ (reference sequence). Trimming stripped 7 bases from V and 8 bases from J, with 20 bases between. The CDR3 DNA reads TGTGCCAGCATCAGAAGTTCGGGATTTGGAGGCTACACCTTC. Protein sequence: CASIRSSGFGGYTF. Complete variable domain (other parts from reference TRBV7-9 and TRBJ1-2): DTGVSQNPRHKITKRGQNVTFRCDPISEHNRLYWYRQTLGQGPEFLTYFQNEAQLEKSRLLSDRFSAERPKGSFSTLEIQRTEQGDSAMYLCASIRSSGFGGYTFGSGTRLTVV.

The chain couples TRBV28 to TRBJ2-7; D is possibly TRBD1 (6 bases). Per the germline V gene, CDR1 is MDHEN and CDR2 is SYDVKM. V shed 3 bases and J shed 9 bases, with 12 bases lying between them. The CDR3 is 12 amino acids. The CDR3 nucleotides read TGTGCCAGCAGTTTCTCAGGGGACCGGCAGTACTTC. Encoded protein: CASSFSGDRQYF.

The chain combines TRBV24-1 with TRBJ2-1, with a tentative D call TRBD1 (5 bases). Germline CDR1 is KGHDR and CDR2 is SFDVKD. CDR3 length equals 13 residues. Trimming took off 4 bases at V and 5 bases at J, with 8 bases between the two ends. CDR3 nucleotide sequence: TGTGCCACCAGTGACCAGGGTAACAATGAGCAGTTCTTC. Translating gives CATSDQGNNEQFF.

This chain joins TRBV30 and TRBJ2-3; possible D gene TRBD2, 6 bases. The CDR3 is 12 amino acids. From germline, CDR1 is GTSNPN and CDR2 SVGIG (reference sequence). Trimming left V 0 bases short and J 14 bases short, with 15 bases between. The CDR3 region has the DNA TGTGCCTGGAGTGTATGGGGAAGGGAGGTGTATTTT. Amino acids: CAWSVWGREVYF.

CDR3 DNA: TGTGCCAGCAGCCCCCCTAGTTCATGCACAGATACGCAGTATTTT. Translating it yields CASSPPSSCTDTQYF. The rearrangement joins TRBV3-1 to TRBJ2-3; D ambiguous. This CDR3 is built from 15 residues. The V and J ends lost 4 bases and 1 base respectively, with 12 bases between them. The germline gives CDR1 LGHDT, CDR2 YNNKEL (reference sequence).

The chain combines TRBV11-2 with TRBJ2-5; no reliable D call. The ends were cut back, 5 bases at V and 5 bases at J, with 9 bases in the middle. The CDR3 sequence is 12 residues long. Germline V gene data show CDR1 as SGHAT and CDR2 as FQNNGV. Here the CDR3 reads CASSILRETQYF. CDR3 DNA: TGTGCCAGCAGCATTTTAAGGGAGACCCAGTACTTC.

The CDR3 DNA sequence: TGTGCCAGCAGCGTGGACAGGGGGGAAAAACTGTTTTTT. Its protein is CASSVDRGEKLFF. The V call is TRBV7-2, the J call TRBJ1-4; 10 nucleotides line up with TRBD1. V dropped 5 bases and J dropped 8; count of bases not matched to a gene: 2. The CDR3 sequence is 13 residues long. Germline CDR1 is SGHTA and CDR2 is FQGNSA.

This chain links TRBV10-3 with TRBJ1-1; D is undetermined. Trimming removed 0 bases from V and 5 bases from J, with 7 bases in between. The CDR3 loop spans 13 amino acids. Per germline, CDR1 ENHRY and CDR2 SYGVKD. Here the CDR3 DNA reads TGTGCCATCAGTGAGTCCTCAGCTACTGAAGCTTTCTTT. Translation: CAISESSATEAFF.

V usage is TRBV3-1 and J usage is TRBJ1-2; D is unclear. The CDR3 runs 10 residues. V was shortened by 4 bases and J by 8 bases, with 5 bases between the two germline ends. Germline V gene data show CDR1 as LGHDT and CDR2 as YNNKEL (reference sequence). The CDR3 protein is CASSRRGYTF. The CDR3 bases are TGTGCCAGCAGCCGCCGGGGCTACACCTTC.